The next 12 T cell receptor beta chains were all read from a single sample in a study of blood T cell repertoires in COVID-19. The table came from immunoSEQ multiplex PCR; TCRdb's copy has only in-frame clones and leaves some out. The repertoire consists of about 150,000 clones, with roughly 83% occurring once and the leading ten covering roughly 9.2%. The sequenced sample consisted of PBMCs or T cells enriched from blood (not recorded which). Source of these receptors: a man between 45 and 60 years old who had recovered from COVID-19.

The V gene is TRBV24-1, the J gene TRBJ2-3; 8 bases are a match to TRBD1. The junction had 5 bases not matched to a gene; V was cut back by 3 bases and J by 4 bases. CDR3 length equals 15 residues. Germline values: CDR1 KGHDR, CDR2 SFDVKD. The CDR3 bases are TGTGCCACCAGTGATCTTCGGACAGGGCCAGATACGCAGTATTTT. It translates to CATSDLRTGPDTQYF.

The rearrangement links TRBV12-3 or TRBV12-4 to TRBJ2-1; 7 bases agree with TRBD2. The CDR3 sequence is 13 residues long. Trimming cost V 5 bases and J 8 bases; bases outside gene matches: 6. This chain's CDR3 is CASSIGDYHEQFF. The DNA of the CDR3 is TGTGCCAGCAGTATAGGGGACTATCATGAGCAGTTCTTC.

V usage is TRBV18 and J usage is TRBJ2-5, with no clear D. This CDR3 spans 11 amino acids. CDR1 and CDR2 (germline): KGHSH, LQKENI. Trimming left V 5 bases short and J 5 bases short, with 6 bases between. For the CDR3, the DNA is TGTGCCAGCTCATCCCGGGAGACCCAGTACTTC. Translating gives CASSSRETQYF.

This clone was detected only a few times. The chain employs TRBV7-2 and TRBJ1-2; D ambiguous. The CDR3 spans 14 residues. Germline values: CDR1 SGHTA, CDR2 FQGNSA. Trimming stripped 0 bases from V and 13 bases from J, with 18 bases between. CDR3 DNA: TGTGCCAGCAGCTTAGCCATGAGCTCCTCATGGTTCACCTTC. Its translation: CASSLAMSSSWFTF.

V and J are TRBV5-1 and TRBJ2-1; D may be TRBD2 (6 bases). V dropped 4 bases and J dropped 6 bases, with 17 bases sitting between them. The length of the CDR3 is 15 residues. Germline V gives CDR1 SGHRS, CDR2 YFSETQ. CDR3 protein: CASSLSAVGGNEQFF. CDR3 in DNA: TGCGCCAGCAGCCTGTCAGCGGTGGGGGGCAATGAGCAGTTCTTC.

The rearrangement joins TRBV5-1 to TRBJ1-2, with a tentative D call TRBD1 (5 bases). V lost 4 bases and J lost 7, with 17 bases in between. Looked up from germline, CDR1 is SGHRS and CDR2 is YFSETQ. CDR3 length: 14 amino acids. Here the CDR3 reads CASSPPGEGIGYTF. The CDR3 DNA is TGCGCCAGCAGCCCGCCGGGGGAGGGGATTGGCTACACCTTC.

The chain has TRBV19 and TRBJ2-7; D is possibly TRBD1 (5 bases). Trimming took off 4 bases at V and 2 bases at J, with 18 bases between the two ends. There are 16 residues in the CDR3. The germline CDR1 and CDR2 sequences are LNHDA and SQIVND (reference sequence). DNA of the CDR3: TGTGCCAGTAGTACTACCCGGCTGCAGGGTACCTACGAGCAGTACTTC. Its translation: CASSTTRLQGTYEQYF.

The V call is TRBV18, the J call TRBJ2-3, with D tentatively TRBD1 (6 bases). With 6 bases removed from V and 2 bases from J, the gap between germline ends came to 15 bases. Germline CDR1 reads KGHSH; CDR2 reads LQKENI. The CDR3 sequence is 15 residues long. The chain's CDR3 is CASSTTGKDTDTQYF. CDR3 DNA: TGTGCCAGCTCTACCACAGGGAAGGACACAGATACGCAGTATTTT.

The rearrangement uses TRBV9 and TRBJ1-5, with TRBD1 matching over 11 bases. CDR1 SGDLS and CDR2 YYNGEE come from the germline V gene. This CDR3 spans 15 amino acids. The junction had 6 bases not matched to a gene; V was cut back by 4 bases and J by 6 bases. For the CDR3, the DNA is TGTGCCAGCAGCCCTGGACAGGGGGCCGGTCAGCCCCAGCATTTT. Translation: CASSPGQGAGQPQHF.

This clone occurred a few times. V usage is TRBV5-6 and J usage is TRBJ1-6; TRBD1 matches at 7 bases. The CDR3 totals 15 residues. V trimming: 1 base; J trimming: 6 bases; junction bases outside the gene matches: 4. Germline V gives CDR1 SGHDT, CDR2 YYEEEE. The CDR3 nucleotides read TGTGCCAGCAGCTTGAGGCAGGGGGTTAATTCACCCCTCCACTTT. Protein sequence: CASSLRQGVNSPLHF.

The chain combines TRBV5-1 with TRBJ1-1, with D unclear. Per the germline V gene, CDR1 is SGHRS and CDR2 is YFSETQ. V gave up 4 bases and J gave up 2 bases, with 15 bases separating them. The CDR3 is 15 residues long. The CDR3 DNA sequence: TGCGCCAGCAGCGAGACCACCGGGGTAAACACTGAAGCTTTCTTT. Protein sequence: CASSETTGVNTEAFF.

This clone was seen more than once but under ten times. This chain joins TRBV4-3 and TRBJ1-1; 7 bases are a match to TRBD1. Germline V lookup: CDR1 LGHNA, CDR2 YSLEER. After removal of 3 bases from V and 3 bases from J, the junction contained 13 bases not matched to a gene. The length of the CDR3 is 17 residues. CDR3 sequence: CASSHGKGAVTDTEAFF. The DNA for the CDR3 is TGCGCCAGCAGCCATGGTAAGGGGGCGGTCACGGACACTGAAGCTTTCTTT.